Listed here are 5 T cell receptor beta chains from one sample, sequenced in a study of CD4+ T cells in melanoma. Generated by immunoSEQ multiplex PCR, the TCRdb table keeps only in-frame clones and is missing some. The repertoire holds about 140,000 clones, with about 93% as singletons. These receptors all come from a human donor with melanoma.

This chain's CDR3 is CASSGQLNTEAFF. In nucleotides, the CDR3 is TGTGCCAGCTCAGGACAGCTGAACACTGAAGCTTTCTTT. The rearrangement joins TRBV11-2 to TRBJ1-1; possible D gene TRBD1, 6 bases. The CDR3 loop spans 13 amino acids. V was pared by 8 bases and J by 0 bases, with 10 bases between. Germline CDR1 SGHAT, CDR2 FQNNGV.

J is TRBJ1-3 and V is TRBV4-1, with D possibly matching TRBD1 (5 bases). CDR3 length: 13 amino acids. Germline assignment: CDR1 MGHRA and CDR2 YSYEKL. V dropped 3 bases and J dropped 9 bases, with 12 bases sitting between them. The CDR3 protein is CASSHSTVPTIYF. The CDR3, as DNA: TGCGCCAGCAGCCACTCGACAGTTCCCACCATATATTTT.

This clone was detected only once. The J gene is TRBJ2-3, the V gene TRBV6-1, with 8 bases aligning to TRBD2. CDR1 and CDR2 from the germline V gene are MNHNS and SASEGT. Trimming at V came to 2 bases and at J to 2 bases, leaving 3 bases not matched to a gene. The CDR3 loop spans 15 amino acids. The CDR3 DNA follows: TGTGCCAGCAGTGAACCGGGACTAGTCACAGATACGCAGTATTTT. Protein sequence: CASSEPGLVTDTQYF.

The rearrangement uses TRBV11-2 and TRBJ2-7, with D uncertain. Germline V lookup: CDR1 SGHAT, CDR2 FQNNGV. CDR3 length: 14 amino acids. Between the trimmed V and J ends, which lost 1 base and 1 base, there was a span of 8 bases. The CDR3 protein is CASSLGRASYEQYF. In DNA, the CDR3 is TGTGCCAGCAGCTTAGGTAGGGCATCCTACGAGCAGTACTTC.

The chain uses TRBV4-1 and TRBJ1-5; weak D call: TRBD1 (5 bases). The CDR3 runs to 19 residues. The V end was cut by 0 bases, the J end by 0 bases, with 18 bases between. Germline V CDR1 and CDR2: MGHRA, YSYEKL. The CDR3 bases are TGCGCCAGCAGCCAAGATCTACTTCGGGACCAATATAGCAATCAGCCCCAGCATTTT. This gives the protein CASSQDLLRDQYSNQPQHF.